The entry below gives a single T cell receptor beta chain sequence along with its context. Its antigen is currently unknown. The sample originates from a study of T-cell reconstitution after alpha-beta-depleted transplantation in children. Study-wide results and caveats: TCRbeta diversity was high at day 60 in some patients (a result of surviving recipient T cells and thymic progenitors). At around two months after transplant, the alpha-beta T cells were reportedly derived from several hundred expanded clones that came from non-depleted graft cells. T-cell numbers and diversity one year post-transplant derived largely from freshly generated T cells.

A library of TCRbeta sequences, prepared with unique molecular identifiers, was generated. Via MiXCR, TCRdb re-called the PCR reads, giving one row per CDR3 protein. The sample has roughly 100,000 distinct CDR3 sequences, 7.5% to 9% seen once. The source is a boy under 10 years old with acute lymphoblastic leukemia, due to receive a stem cell transplant. The sequences come from PBMCs, collected before TCRalphabeta/CD19-depleted stem cell transplant.

DNA for the CDR3: TGTGCCAGCAGCCCTCGACAGGGGGGAGACGAGCAGTACTTC. Protein sequence: CASSPRQGGDEQYF. The chain combines TRBV13 with TRBJ2-7, with TRBD1 identical over 9 bases. In germline, CDR1 is PRHDT, CDR2 FYEKMQ (reference sequence). The V gene end was trimmed by 5 bases and the J gene end by 5 bases; junction bases not matched to a gene: 7. This CDR3 contains 14 residues.